This TCR beta chain emerged from a study of post-analysis software for immune sequencing data. Overall study findings and caveats: Relative to controls, patients had five TRBV segments at higher frequency, with TRBV5-6, TRBV5-1 and TRBV20-1 among these. People with multiple sclerosis had a significantly lower normalized Chao1 diversity than controls did.

Between the trimmed V and J ends, which lost 2 bases and 1 base, there was a span of 3 bases. This CDR3 has 12 residues. The germline V gene has CDR1 SGHDT and CDR2 YYEEEE. The table lists this clonotype with a few counts. Its antigen is still unknown. TCR beta libraries were prepared from cDNA with unique molecular identifiers. TCRdb reprocessed the PCR reads via MiXCR and lists one record per CDR3 protein. The sample comprises fewer than 850,000 distinct CDR3 sequences, less than 35% of which are singletons, and 0.56% rests with the top ten. The material sequenced was blood. The clonotype was recovered from a girl between 5 and 17 years old with multiple sclerosis. The chain recombines TRBV5-6 with TRBJ1-1, with D unresolved. The chain's CDR3 is CASSFWNTEAFF. The CDR3 DNA is TGTGCCAGCAGCTTTTGGAACACTGAAGCTTTCTTT.